The subject of this entry is one TCR beta chain. Its antigen is currently not known. Base-call qualities are not available, and no considerably larger clone is one nucleotide away. Whole blood was collected in K2EDTA tubes by collaborating institutions according to the institutions' own protocols. For TCRbeta analysis, collaborator samples were shipped as frozen whole blood, as isolated PBMCs, or as DNA extracted from either sample type. These data belong to a study of blood T cell repertoires in COVID-19 (dated by TCRdb to 2020 to 2021). Study-wide context: The collaborator samples originated in the United States, Italy and Spain and spanned the acute and convalescent phases of COVID-19. The material from the prospective study consisted of cDNA or gDNA derived from T cells, B-cell-depleted T cells, or PBMCs. The dataset comprised deeply sampled blood TCRbeta repertoires from subjects exposed to, actively infected with, or recovered from COVID-19. The repertoires were released in a freely available public database intended as a resource for research on the immune response to SARS-CoV-2. The samples were drawn from two sources: the first 160 participants of the ongoing ImmuneRACE study, and over 1,000 subjects contributed by 6 global collaborators. Nearly every sample came with metadata listing a de-identified subject ID, COVID-19 status, age in years and sex. Where available, HLA class I and class II types were obtained from metadata supplied by the sample provider rather than from assay-based typing. General conclusions and limits of the study: How much clinical and demographic metadata was included differed by source and by participant, and the metadata was provided uncurated.

TCRbeta CDR3 regions were amplified from genomic DNA by means of the immunoSEQ Assay, a bias-controlled multiplex PCR. From the authors' description of their analysis: Nucleated cell counts per sample were estimated from amplification of reference gene primers within the assay. To quantify the absolute abundance of each unique TCRbeta CDR3 rearrangement, sequence reads were collapsed and filtered. For each sample, productive Simpson clonality was calculated as the square root of Simpson's diversity index across productive rearrangements. TCRdb mirrors the immuneACCESS table, restricted to in-frame sequences. Some clones are absent from its copies; in checked studies, under half trace to an unresolved V gene, and the reason for the others is unknown. The V and J calls and clone size were taken over from that table, and D and trimming were inferred from the DNA. In this sample the table shows 97,000 or so clones, around nine tenths of which occur a single time. The ten largest clones represent 5% to 6.5% of the sample.

The TCR was taken from a man aged 50-60 years with acute or convalescent COVID-19. The sequenced sample was peripheral blood.

The nucleotides are TGTGCCAGCAGCCAGGGACTAGCGGGAGTCAGAAAGACCCAGTACTTC. Its protein reads: CASSQGLAGVRKTQYF. Here the chain combines TRBV6-6 and TRBJ2-5; TRBD2 matches 14 bases in the middle. Counted from cysteine to phenylalanine, this CDR3 has 16 amino acids. Of all the DNA, just the CDR3 is kept, 48 bases in frame from base 1. The germline V end is reduced by 6 bases and the J end by 6 bases; junction bases left unmatched: 9. The germline V gene (reference sequence) supplies CDR1 MNHNY and CDR2 SVGAGI.